The 14 T cell receptor beta chains reported below all come from one sample, sequenced in a study of blood T cell repertoires in COVID-19. The data were produced by immunoSEQ multiplex PCR, yet TCRdb's version contains in-frame clones alone and is incomplete. The sample lists about 140,000 clones, about 82% occurring once. The sequencing input was peripheral blood. Receptor source: a woman aged 80 or older with active or convalescent COVID-19.

This clone was observed once. The chain uses TRBV11-2 and TRBJ2-2, with D tentatively TRBD2 (6 bases). The ends were cut back, 6 bases at V and 1 base at J, with 15 bases in the middle. The CDR3 is made up of 16 amino acids. The germline V gene encodes CDR1 SGHAT and CDR2 FQNNGV. The chain's CDR3 is CASSYSGELNTGELFF. DNA for the CDR3: TGTGCCAGCAGTTATAGCGGAGAACTGAACACCGGGGAGCTGTTTTTT.

The chain links TRBV9 to TRBJ1-2; D is perhaps TRBD1 (5 bases). The CDR3 is made up of 15 amino acids. Trimming took 0 bases from V and 7 from J, leaving 16 bases between them. The germline V gene has CDR1 SGDLS and CDR2 YYNGEE. CDR3 region: CASSVGLDKGFGYTF. CDR3 in DNA: TGTGCCAGCAGCGTAGGTCTGGACAAGGGTTTTGGCTACACCTTC.

V is TRBV19 and J is TRBJ1-1; possibly TRBD1 for D (6 bases). Germline V gene lookup returns CDR1 LNHDA and CDR2 SQIVND (reference sequence). The V end lost 5 bases, the J end lost 0 bases, and 10 bases lay between the germline ends. CDR3 length: 14 amino acids. The CDR3 DNA reads as TGTGCCAGTAGTTGGGGGCGGATGAACACTGAAGCTTTCTTT. Protein: CASSWGRMNTEAFF. The variable domain in full, completed from reference TRBV19 and TRBJ1-1, reads DGGITQSPKYLFRKEGQNVTLSCEQNLNHDAMYWYRQDPGQGLRLIYYSQIVNDFQKGDIAEGYSVSREKKESFPLTVTSAQKNPTAFYLCASSWGRMNTEAFFGQGTRLTVV.

The chain joins TRBV24-1 to TRBJ2-1, with 9 bases aligning to TRBD2. The V gene end was trimmed by 3 bases and the J gene end by 7 bases; junction bases not matched to a gene: 12. The CDR3 is 17 amino acids. Germline loops: CDR1 KGHDR, CDR2 SFDVKD. For the CDR3, the DNA is TGTGCCACCAGTGATGACCAGCGGGGGGCCTCGGCGAATGAGCAGTTCTTC. Amino acid sequence: CATSDDQRGASANEQFF.

The chain links TRBV14 to TRBJ2-7, with 9 bases matching TRBD1. The CDR3 is 16 amino acids. J gave up 3 bases and V 1 base, and 7 bases lay outside the gene matches. Germline loops: CDR1 SGHDN, CDR2 FVKESK. CDR3 sequence (DNA): TGTGCCAGCAGCCAAGTAAAACAGGGGGCAGGCTACGAGCAGTACTTC. This encodes CASSQVKQGAGYEQYF.

The V and J genes are TRBV19 and TRBJ1-1; D perhaps matches TRBD1 (5 bases). CDR3 length: 13 amino acids. The germline CDR1 and CDR2 sequences are LNHDA and SQIVND (reference sequence). Trimming removed 7 bases at V and 2 bases at J, with 11 bases between. The chain's CDR3 is CASTRGGNTEAFF. The CDR3 DNA reads TGTGCCAGTACCCGGGGGGGTAACACTGAAGCTTTCTTT. Together with reference TRBV19 and TRBJ1-1, the CDR3 gives the full variable domain: DGGITQSPKYLFRKEGQNVTLSCEQNLNHDAMYWYRQDPGQGLRLIYYSQIVNDFQKGDIAEGYSVSREKKESFPLTVTSAQKNPTAFYLCASTRGGNTEAFFGQGTRLTVV.

This chain joins TRBV30 and TRBJ2-2; D gene uncertain. The CDR3 runs to 14 residues. Germline V gene data show CDR1 as GTSNPN and CDR2 as SVGIG (reference sequence). The V end lost 0 bases, the J end lost 2 bases, and 7 bases lay between the germline ends. CDR3: CAWSVLVNTGELFF. The CDR3 nucleotides are TGTGCCTGGAGTGTACTTGTCAACACCGGGGAGCTGTTTTTT. The variable domain in full, with the rest retrieved from reference TRBV30 and TRBJ2-2, is SQTIHQWPATLVQPVGSPLSLECTVEGTSNPNLYWYRQAAGRGLQLLFYSVGIGQISSEVPQNLSASRPQDRQFILSSKKLLLSDSGFYLCAWSVLVNTGELFFGEGSRLTVL.

The rearrangement joins TRBV30 to TRBJ1-1, with D possibly matching TRBD1 (6 bases). The germline gives CDR1 GTSNPN, CDR2 SVGIG (reference sequence). V was clipped by 4 bases and J by 10 bases, with 13 bases between them. This CDR3 region has 11 residues. The chain's CDR3 is CAWTVGGAAFF. CDR3 sequence (DNA): TGTGCCTGGACCGTGGGGGGGGCAGCTTTCTTT. The full variable domain, completed using reference TRBV30 and TRBJ1-1, is SQTIHQWPATLVQPVGSPLSLECTVEGTSNPNLYWYRQAAGRGLQLLFYSVGIGQISSEVPQNLSASRPQDRQFILSSKKLLLSDSGFYLCAWTVGGAAFFGQGTRLTVV.

This chain connects TRBV18 to TRBJ1-2, with D unresolved. The V gene's germline CDR1 is KGHSH and CDR2 LQKENI. The CDR3 spans 14 residues. Trimming stripped 2 bases from V and 3 bases from J, with 10 bases between. The CDR3 loop is CASSPIFSDYGYTF. In nucleotides, the CDR3 is TGTGCCAGCTCACCAATATTTTCCGACTATGGCTACACCTTC.

The chain joins TRBV9 to TRBJ1-2; D may be TRBD1 (6 bases). This CDR3 comprises 15 residues. CDR1 and CDR2 (germline): SGDLS, YYNGEE. V was shortened by 4 bases and J by 1 base, with 14 bases between the two germline ends. CDR3 sequence: CASSPRTARNYGYTF. The CDR3 DNA reads as TGTGCCAGCAGCCCCCGGACAGCTCGTAACTATGGCTACACCTTC.

The V gene is TRBV11-1, the J gene TRBJ1-1; D is unclear. CDR3 length: 13 amino acids. Germline loops: CDR1 SGHAT, CDR2 FQDESV (reference sequence). Trimming took off 1 base at V and 4 bases at J, with 7 bases between the two ends. As DNA, the CDR3 is TGTGCCAGCAGCTTAGGAACTGCCACTGAAGCTTTCTTT. Its translation is CASSLGTATEAFF.

This chain links TRBV5-1 with TRBJ2-5, with TRBD1 as a possible D gene (6 bases). The V and J ends lost 4 bases and 2 bases respectively, with 12 bases between them. Germline lookup yields CDR1 SGHRS and CDR2 YFSETQ. CDR3 size: 14 residues. CDR3 DNA: TGCGCCAGCAGCCCGGGACACCGGCAAGAGACCCAGTACTTC. This sequence encodes CASSPGHRQETQYF.

The chain employs TRBV4-2 and TRBJ2-5; 8 bases map to TRBD1. This CDR3 region has 17 residues. Losses at the gene ends were 1 base for V and 4 bases for J; bases not matched to a gene: 11. Germline values: CDR1 LGHNA, CDR2 YNFKEQ. The CDR3 DNA follows: TGTGCCAGCAGCCAAGGCCTAGCGAGCAGGGGGCGAGAGACCCAGTACTTC. This translates into CASSQGLASRGRETQYF.

This clone came up a few times. The V and J genes are TRBV28 and TRBJ2-7; 8 bases map to TRBD1. In germline, CDR1 is MDHEN, CDR2 SYDVKM. The CDR3 is 16 amino acids. J was trimmed by 2 bases and V by 3 bases; bases with no gene match: 9. The CDR3 protein is CASSFGFGTGTYEQYF. The CDR3 DNA reads TGTGCCAGCAGTTTCGGTTTCGGGACAGGTACCTACGAGCAGTACTTC.